These 19 T cell receptor beta chains came from one sample sequenced in a study of cytomegalovirus exposure and HLA in healthy donors (dated by TCRdb to 2016 to 2017). Libraries were built with the immunoSEQ multiplex PCR assay. For the multiplex PCR, a mixture combining 60 forward primers for TCR Vbeta segments and 13 reverse primers for TCR Jbeta segments was used. Imported from immuneACCESS, the table was reduced by TCRdb to in-frame sequences with V and J called. These copies leave out some clones; in studies compared against another copy, an unresolved V gene accounts for under half, and the cause of the remainder is not known. Recorded for this sample are roughly 97,000 clones; around 10% of them occurred a single time. Of the sample, around 5.9% falls within the top ten clones. Material: PBMCs. These receptors originate from a man aged 35 to 55 in good health and CMV-seropositive.

V gene TRBV27 combines with J gene TRBJ2-3; D perhaps matches TRBD1 (7 bases). Germline CDR1 reads MNHEY; CDR2 reads SMNVEV (reference sequence). V was clipped by 11 bases and J by 9 bases, with 15 bases between them. The CDR3 totals 11 residues. The CDR3 loop reads CASTRGETQYF. The CDR3 DNA reads as TGTGCCTCGACCAGGGGGGAAACGCAGTATTTT.

The chain joins TRBV19 to TRBJ2-1; 8 nucleotides align to TRBD2. The ends lost 4 bases at V and 6 bases at J; junction bases unmatched: 5. Germline CDR1 and CDR2: LNHDA and SQIVND (reference sequence). This CDR3 contains 14 residues. The CDR3 nucleotides read TGTGCCAGTAGTACCCAGCGGGAGAGCAATGAGCAGTTCTTC. This encodes CASSTQRESNEQFF.

This clone was observed a few times. V gene TRBV5-4 combines with J gene TRBJ1-1; TRBD1 might be the D (5 bases). The CDR3 extends over 13 amino acids. Trimming stripped 4 bases from V and 5 bases from J, with 12 bases between. Germline CDR1 is SGHNT and CDR2 is YYREEE (reference sequence). CDR3 sequence reads: CASSGGLTTEAFF. CDR3 in DNA: TGTGCCAGCAGCGGGGGGTTGACGACTGAAGCTTTCTTT. The full variable domain, completed using reference TRBV5-4 and TRBJ1-1, is ETGVTQSPTHLIKTRGQQVTLRCSSQSGHNTVSWYQQALGQGPQFIFQYYREEENGRGNFPPRFSGLQFPNYSSELNVNALELDDSALYLCASSGGLTTEAFFGQGTRLTVV.

The V and J genes are TRBV29-1 and TRBJ1-1, with 7 positions matching TRBD1. The length of the CDR3 is 12 residues. V was pared by 7 bases and J by 1 base, with 3 bases of the junction left unmatched. Germline CDR1 SQVTM, CDR2 ANQGSEA. Here the CDR3 reads CSGNRGNTEAFF. The CDR3 DNA follows: TGCAGCGGAAACAGGGGGAACACTGAAGCTTTCTTT.

The gene calls are TRBV5-1 and TRBJ2-3; a possible D gene is TRBD1 (6 bases). Germline-derived CDR1 and CDR2 are SGHRS and YFSETQ. The CDR3 length is 15 residues. V gave up 3 bases and J gave up 0 bases, with 11 bases separating them. This CDR3 is CASSSQGPSTDTQYF. The CDR3 DNA follows: TGCGCCAGCAGCTCCCAGGGGCCTAGCACAGATACGCAGTATTTT. The whole variable domain, filled in from reference TRBV5-1 and TRBJ2-3, reads KAGVTQTPRYLIKTRGQQVTLSCSPISGHRSVSWYQQTPGQGLQFLFEYFSETQRNKGNFPGRFSGRQFSNSRSEMNVSTLELGDSALYLCASSSQGPSTDTQYFGPGTRLTVL.

The CDR3 is CASRPALTVPTADTQYF. The CDR3 DNA reads as TGTGCCAGCAGGCCAGCCCTGACAGTCCCGACGGCAGATACGCAGTATTTT. This chain links TRBV7-9 with TRBJ2-3, with D perhaps TRBD1 (5 bases). The germline V gene encodes CDR1 SEHNR and CDR2 FQNEAQ (reference sequence). V lost 6 bases, J lost 4 bases, and 23 bases lay in between. The CDR3 runs to 17 residues.

This chain links TRBV2 with TRBJ2-2; 7 bases agree with TRBD2. The ends lost 6 bases at V and 4 bases at J; junction bases unmatched: 8. The CDR3 has 15 amino acids. Per the germline V gene, CDR1 is SNHLY and CDR2 is FYNNEI. The CDR3 loop is CASSVTSEGTGELFF. The CDR3 coding sequence is TGTGCCAGCAGCGTAACTAGCGAGGGCACCGGGGAGCTGTTTTTT. Together with reference TRBV2 and TRBJ2-2, the CDR3 gives the full variable domain: EPEVTQTPSHQVTQMGQEVILRCVPISNHLYFYWYRQILGQKVEFLVSFYNNEISEKSEIFDDQFSVERPDGSNFTLKIRSTKLEDSAMYFCASSVTSEGTGELFFGEGSRLTVL.

This clone has only a few counts. The rearrangement links TRBV28 to TRBJ2-1; unclear D gene. The CDR3 runs 15 residues. V dropped 6 bases and J dropped 1 base, with 13 bases sitting between them. Germline V gives CDR1 MDHEN, CDR2 SYDVKM. In nucleotides, the CDR3 is TGTGCCAGCAGAACTCCATTGCGGTCCTACAATGAGCAGTTCTTC. Protein sequence: CASRTPLRSYNEQFF.

This clone showed up just a few times. The J gene is TRBJ2-7, the V gene TRBV27, with 9 positions matching TRBD1. CDR3 length: 15 residues. Per germline, CDR1 MNHEY and CDR2 SMNVEV (reference sequence). V trimming: 3 bases; J trimming: 2 bases; junction bases outside the gene matches: 5. The CDR3 DNA follows: TGTGCCAGCAGTTTCACCGGGACAGGGACCTACGAGCAGTACTTC. It codes for CASSFTGTGTYEQYF.

This chain connects TRBV6-1 to TRBJ2-7, with TRBD1 matching 7 bases. J was trimmed by 2 bases and V by 3 bases; bases with no gene match: 4. Per germline, CDR1 MNHNS and CDR2 SASEGT. The CDR3 spans 14 residues. The DNA for the CDR3 is TGTGCCAGCAGTGACAAAGGGGGCCCCTACGAGCAGTACTTC. It specifies CASSDKGGPYEQYF.

The chain is built from TRBV7-8 and TRBJ2-7, with 9 bases lining up with TRBD2. Germline V CDR1 and CDR2: SGHVS, FQNEAQ. V lost 3 bases and J lost 2; bases outside the gene matches: 5. The CDR3 contains 15 residues. CDR3 amino acids: CASSFMRTSAYEQYF. In DNA form, the CDR3 reads TGTGCCAGCAGCTTTATGAGGACTAGCGCCTACGAGCAGTACTTC.

This chain links TRBV11-3 with TRBJ2-1; 10 positions agree with TRBD2. The CDR3 contains 15 residues. With V trimmed by 1 base and J by 5 bases, 2 bases remained unmatched. Looked up from germline, CDR1 is SGHNT and CDR2 is YENEEA. CDR3 sequence (DNA): TGTGCCAGCAGCTTAGCTAGCGGGAGAGACAATGAGCAGTTCTTC. It encodes CASSLASGRDNEQFF. The full variable domain, in which reference TRBV11-3 and TRBJ2-1 provide the parts outside the CDR3, is EAGVVQSPRYKIIEKKQPVAFWCNPISGHNTLYWYLQNLGQGPELLIRYENEEAVDDSQLPKDRFSAERLKGVDSTLKIQPAELGDSAVYLCASSLASGRDNEQFFGPGTRLTVL.

This clone has only a few counts. CDR3 in amino acids: CAISESGRGGYNEQFF. CDR3 bases: TGTGCCATCAGTGAGTCGGGGCGGGGAGGCTACAATGAGCAGTTCTTC. The gene calls are TRBV10-3 and TRBJ2-1; D might be TRBD2 (6 bases). Trimming removed 0 bases from V and 3 bases from J, with 12 bases in between. This CDR3 contains 16 residues. Per germline, CDR1 ENHRY and CDR2 SYGVKD.

This clone appeared many times. The genes are TRBV6-4 and TRBJ2-1; 14 positions agree with TRBD2. The CDR3 runs to 14 residues. Trimming took 2 bases from V and 9 from J; bases not matched to a gene: 0. CDR1 MRHNA and CDR2 SNTAGT come from the germline V gene. CDR3 bases: TGTGCCAGCAGTGACGGGACTAGCGGGAGTGAGCAGTTCTTC. Translation gives CASSDGTSGSEQFF.

In this sample, this clone turned up a few times. Here the CDR3 DNA reads TGTGCCAGCAGCTTAAGTTACGGCCAAGAGACCCAGTACTTC. Encoded protein: CASSLSYGQETQYF. The J gene is TRBJ2-5, the V gene TRBV7-2; the D is unclear. Germline CDR1 SGHTA, CDR2 FQGNSA. The CDR3 covers 14 residues. The V gene lost 2 bases and the J gene lost 1 base, with 8 bases spanning the gap.

The chain carries TRBV11-3 and TRBJ2-1; tentatively, D is TRBD1 (7 bases). CDR1 SGHNT and CDR2 YENEEA come from the germline V gene. Trimming took 5 bases from V and 8 from J, leaving 28 bases between them. This CDR3 spans 18 amino acids. The CDR3 loop reads CASSPSTSSLRGGDEQFF. The CDR3, as DNA: TGTGCCAGCAGCCCGTCTACTAGCTCTTTGAGAGGGGGCGATGAGCAGTTCTTC.

This clone was observed a few times. V and J are TRBV19 and TRBJ2-3, with a weak D call TRBD2 (6 bases). The V end was cut by 5 bases, the J end by 0 bases, with 12 bases between. The CDR3 is 15 residues long. The germline V gene has CDR1 LNHDA and CDR2 SQIVND (reference sequence). CDR3 protein: CASSQVAASTDTQYF. The CDR3 nucleotides are TGTGCCAGTAGTCAAGTAGCGGCTAGCACAGATACGCAGTATTTT.

This clone was counted only a few times. The chain employs TRBV27 and TRBJ2-5, with 7 bases fitting TRBD1. This CDR3 is 19 amino acids long. V dropped 4 bases and J dropped 3; count of bases not matched to a gene: 20. Germline loops: CDR1 MNHEY, CDR2 SMNVEV (reference sequence). This chain's CDR3 is CASSSPRDSRFSWEETQYF. In DNA form, the CDR3 reads TGTGCCAGCAGTTCCCCCCGGGACAGCCGTTTTAGCTGGGAAGAGACCCAGTACTTC.

Concerning this clone: Sequence at one end of the junction differs from germline and may be a read error. The CDR3 sequence: CASSRGSNQPQHF. The CDR3 bases are TGTGCCAGCAGTCGAGGGAGCAATCAGCCTCAGCATTTT. The chain combines TRBV6-1 with TRBJ1-5; D remains unclear. From germline, CDR1 is MNHNS and CDR2 SASEGT. The CDR3 loop spans 13 amino acids.